Listed below are T cell receptor beta chains from one sample, sequenced in a study of regulatory T cells in long-lasting Graves disease. TCRdb re-derived calls from the multiplex PCR reads in MiXCR, one entry per CDR3 protein. The table records fewer than 650,000 distinct CDR3 sequences, roughly 15% of them present only once. These same data were also listed under a study on T cells in Graves' hyperthyroidism and ophthalmopathy.

The material sequenced was peripheral blood mononuclear cells (PBMCs), taken at new diagnosis, from a patient treated with antithyroid drugs. These receptor sequences come from a young woman with Graves disease. Each CDR3 is given without its conserved first and last residue.

j_gene | v_gene | len | CDR3aa
TRBJ2-7 | TRBV28 | 11 | ASRSPIAYEQY
TRBJ2-2 | TRBV28 | 13 | ASSLMQGGTGELF
TRBJ2-1 | TRBV27 | 14 | ASRGPGHQGYNEQF
TRBJ1-1 | TRBV29-1 | 13 | SVVSWERANTEAF
TRBJ2-1 | TRBV11-2 | 13 | ASSQWDFSYNEQF
- | TRBV27 | 15 | ASSLYKRQGDQETQY
TRBJ2-1 | TRBV28 | 13 | ASKPRRGARNEQF
TRBJ2-7 | TRBV27 | 14 | ASSFSRGTSGAEQY
TRBJ2-7 | TRBV2 | 12 | ASTERTQSYEQY
TRBJ2-3 | TRBV9 | 14 | ASSAHYPLSTDTQY
TRBJ2-3 | TRBV30 | 12 | AWSRGRIADTQY
TRBJ1-2 | TRBV30 | 11 | ARRRDSDYGYT
TRBJ2-1 | TRBV6-1 | 15 | ASSFGLADTRGHEQF
TRBJ2-1 | TRBV11-2 | 14 | ASSLRSGTPYNEQF
TRBJ2-7 | TRBV7-9 | 12 | ASSSPGQGYEQY
TRBJ2-7 | TRBV11-2 | 13 | ASSQSLVPSYEQY
TRBJ2-5 | TRBV5-1 | 13 | ASSWDMTVQETQY
TRBJ1-4 | TRBV6-5 | 12 | ASSYGRSNEKLF
TRBJ2-6 | TRBV28 | 16 | ASSPPVRGGSGANVLT
TRBJ2-5 | TRBV7-2 | 12 | ASSLIGGGETQY
TRBJ1-4 | TRBV3-1 | 14 | ASSQGRGITNEKLF
TRBJ1-2 | TRBV7-9 | 9 | ASSFRVGYT
TRBJ2-2 | TRBV19 | 17 | ASSRRGYAGGGPTGELF
TRBJ2-4 | TRBV6-2/TRBV6-3 | 13 | ASKTAANEGNIQY
TRBJ2-7 | TRBV3-1 | 9 | ASSHKYEQY